This T cell receptor (beta chain) was sequenced in a study of T cell responses to AZD1222 COVID-19 vaccine. About this clone: Its antigen is still unknown.

The CDR3 length is 14 residues. Germline lookup yields CDR1 MNHEY and CDR2 SVGAGI. V was clipped by 5 bases and J by 4 bases; unmatched bases: 7. Generated by immunoSEQ multiplex PCR, the TCRdb table keeps only in-frame clones and is missing some. The table records 27,000 or so clones, approximately 90% of them present only once. Study-wide results and caveats: It should be noted that donors were predominantly white British and more often female, and clonal diversity was possibly underestimated.

Source: peripheral blood, taken 28 days after the second AZD1222 dose. The V gene is TRBV6-5, the J gene TRBJ1-1; 7 nucleotides agree with TRBD1. The sequence was obtained from an adult who received the AZD1222 COVID-19 vaccine. Written as DNA, the CDR3 is TGTGCCAGCAGTACCCCCAGGGGGGGCACTGAAGCTTTCTTT. It translates to CASSTPRGGTEAFF.